The source of this T cell receptor (beta chain) is a study of cytomegalovirus exposure and HLA in healthy donors. Study information: When over 300 donors were genotyped, just over 80% of them were found to fall in the Caucasian-associated ancestry cluster. Study observations and caveats: Later analysis indicated greater clonal expansion among HLA-associated TCR beta chains than among equally common other chains.

V was pared by 3 bases and J by 2 bases, with 11 bases between. The CDR3 consists of 15 residues. Germline CDR1 is KGHSH and CDR2 is LQKENI. This PCR relied on a set of 60 Vbeta primers and 13 Jbeta primers. Measured with immunoSEQ multiplex PCR; TCRdb has only the in-frame clones, and not every one. The sample yields some 180,000 clones, 80% to 90% seen once. About this clone: The antigen is unknown.

The chain links TRBV18 to TRBJ1-3; unclear D gene. Input material: PBMCs. The source of this sequence is a man aged 30 to 45 in good health and CMV-seropositive. In nucleotides, the CDR3 is TGTGCCAGCTCACCCCAACTGGTACCTGGAAACACCATATATTTT. Residues: CASSPQLVPGNTIYF.